This passage covers 29 T cell receptor beta chains from one sample sequenced in a study of beta chain features in type 1 diabetes. Study-level results: A moderate, significant TCRB CDR3 shortening appeared in type 1 diabetes across four CD4+ subsets.

Every isolated RNA sample was fully reverse transcribed, so sequencing captured expressed TCRB transcripts. Clones were sequenced by immunoSEQ multiplex PCR, and TCRdb holds only the in-frame ones, with some missing. The sample carries about 390,000 clones, 8.5% to 10% recorded once. Their target antigens are unknown. The sample taken for sequencing was central memory CD4+ T cells from blood. These receptors came from a young man with type 1 diabetes.

This chain uses TRBV9 with TRBJ2-2; D is perhaps TRBD2 (6 bases). Trimming cost V 2 bases and J 1 base, with 6 bases left between them. The CDR3 extends over 14 amino acids. Germline-derived CDR1 and CDR2 are SGDLS and YYNGEE. CDR3 coding DNA: TGTGCCAGCAGCGTTAGCGGGAACACCGGGGAGCTGTTTTTT. Protein: CASSVSGNTGELFF. The full variable domain, completed using reference TRBV9 and TRBJ2-2, is DSGVTQTPKHLITATGQRVTLRCSPRSGDLSVYWYQQSLDQGLQFLIQYYNGEERAKGNILERFSAQQFPDLHSELNLSSLELGDSALYFCASSVSGNTGELFFGEGSRLTVL.

The chain joins TRBV5-5 to TRBJ1-5; TRBD1 matches 7 bases. Per germline, CDR1 SGHKS and CDR2 YYEKEE (reference sequence). The V segment lost 5 bases and the J segment 5 bases; nucleotides outside the gene matches: 7. This CDR3 has 14 amino acids. CDR3 bases: TGTGCCAGCAGTTCCGACAGGGTATATCAGCCCCAGCATTTT. It translates to CASSSDRVYQPQHF.

This sequence joins TRBV5-1 and TRBJ2-1; 9 bases match TRBD2. V lost 4 bases to trimming and J lost 6 bases; unmatched junction nucleotides: 11. This CDR3 contains 16 residues. Germline lookup yields CDR1 SGHRS and CDR2 YFSETQ. The CDR3, as DNA: TGCGCCAGCAGCCGGCATGATAGCGGGAGTGCCAATGAGCAGTTCTTC. Amino acids: CASSRHDSGSANEQFF.

This clone was counted a few times. The chain recombines TRBV30 with TRBJ2-3, with D perhaps TRBD1 or TRBD2 (5 bases each). In germline, CDR1 is GTSNPN, CDR2 SVGIG (reference sequence). There are 12 residues in the CDR3. V shed 1 base and J shed 6 bases, with 8 bases lying between them. The CDR3 sequence: CAWSGGGDTQYF. CDR3 sequence (DNA): TGTGCCTGGAGTGGGGGCGGGGATACGCAGTATTTT. Full variable domain (missing parts from reference TRBV30 and TRBJ2-3): SQTIHQWPATLVQPVGSPLSLECTVEGTSNPNLYWYRQAAGRGLQLLFYSVGIGQISSEVPQNLSASRPQDRQFILSSKKLLLSDSGFYLCAWSGGGDTQYFGPGTRLTVL.

The CDR3 DNA reads TGTGCCAGCTCTAACCAGAGGGTTTTTGGAAACACCATATATTTT. It specifies CASSNQRVFGNTIYF. The genes are TRBV18 and TRBJ1-3, with D uncertain. This CDR3 region has 15 residues. The germline V and J ends were trimmed by 6 bases and 3 bases, with 15 bases remaining between them. The germline V gene encodes CDR1 KGHSH and CDR2 LQKENI.

The J gene is TRBJ2-1, the V gene TRBV2; D assignment may be TRBD1 or TRBD2 (6 bases each). Trimming pared 5 bases from V and 0 bases from J, leaving 14 bases between. Germline assignment: CDR1 SNHLY and CDR2 FYNNEI. CDR3 length equals 16 residues. CDR3 in DNA: TGTGCCAGCAGTTTAGGAGGGGGACGCTCCTACAATGAGCAGTTCTTC. Translation gives CASSLGGGRSYNEQFF.

The chain uses TRBV30 and TRBJ1-1; no firm D call. The germline V gene encodes CDR1 GTSNPN and CDR2 SVGIG (reference sequence). V lost 0 bases and J 11 bases, leaving 13 bases between the germline ends. CDR3 length: 12 amino acids. Here the CDR3 DNA reads TGTGCCTGGAGTGTATGGAGGGCCAGGGCTTTCTTT. It encodes CAWSVWRARAFF.

Note on this clone: Other nucleotide sequences in the sample specify the same CDR3. The chain employs TRBV7-2 and TRBJ1-5; D gene uncertain. The V gene lost 2 bases and the J gene lost 5 bases, with 7 bases spanning the gap. CDR1 is SGHTA and CDR2 is FQGNSA in the germline V gene. CDR3 size: 13 residues. CDR3 DNA sequence: TGTGCCAGCAGCTTACGAAGAGATCAGCCCCAGCATTTT. As protein: CASSLRRDQPQHF.

This chain connects TRBV6-5 to TRBJ2-3; D may be TRBD1 (6 bases). Germline CDR1 reads MNHEY; CDR2 reads SVGAGI. The V and J ends lost 6 bases and 2 bases respectively, with 12 bases between them. The CDR3 is made up of 14 amino acids. In nucleotides, the CDR3 is TGTGCCAGCAGACGGACAGCAGTCACAGATACGCAGTATTTT. Amino acid sequence: CASRRTAVTDTQYF.

This clone has more than one count but fewer than ten. The genes are TRBV11-2 and TRBJ2-6, with no clear D. Germline CDR1 is SGHAT and CDR2 is FQNNGV. The CDR3 runs 18 residues. With 2 bases removed from V and 0 bases from J, the gap between germline ends came to 14 bases. CDR3 loop: CASSLKAGDSSGANVLTF. The CDR3 bases are TGTGCCAGCAGCTTAAAGGCTGGCGACTCCTCTGGGGCCAACGTCCTGACTTTC.

This clone was seen a handful of times. This chain links TRBV9 with TRBJ2-3; D assignment may be TRBD1 or TRBD2 (5 bases each). This CDR3 is built from 16 residues. Germline-derived CDR1 and CDR2 are SGDLS and YYNGEE. Trimming removed 4 bases from V and 0 bases from J, with 15 bases in between. DNA for the CDR3: TGTGCCAGCAGCCCCCGGTCGGGGCCGAGCACAGATACGCAGTATTTT. Amino acids: CASSPRSGPSTDTQYF.

CDR3 DNA sequence: TGTGCCAGCAGCTTATCCCAGGGGGTAAACTATGGCTACACCTTC. It translates to CASSLSQGVNYGYTF. The genes are TRBV11-2 and TRBJ1-2; 7 bases match TRBD1. There are 15 residues in the CDR3. Per germline, CDR1 SGHAT and CDR2 FQNNGV. The junction had 5 bases not matched to a gene; V was cut back by 2 bases and J by 2 bases.

This clone has more than one count but fewer than ten. CDR3 in amino acids: CASIKDRVGTTGANVLTF. CDR3 bases: TGTGCCAGCATCAAAGACAGGGTTGGAACTACTGGGGCCAACGTCCTGACTTTC. V and J are TRBV28 and TRBJ2-6, with TRBD1 matching 7 bases. V lost 7 bases to trimming and J lost 2 bases; unmatched junction nucleotides: 14. The CDR3 consists of 18 residues. Looked up from germline, CDR1 is MDHEN and CDR2 is SYDVKM.

This clone was detected a few times. V usage is TRBV7-3 and J usage is TRBJ2-5; no firm D call. There are 13 residues in the CDR3. Per the germline V gene, CDR1 is SGHTA and CDR2 is FQGTGA. Trimming took off 5 bases at V and 1 base at J, with 8 bases between the two ends. CDR3 amino acids: CASSPSPQETQYF. CDR3 DNA: TGTGCCAGCAGCCCGTCACCCCAAGAGACCCAGTACTTC.

This chain connects TRBV28 to TRBJ2-1, with D possibly TRBD1 on 6 matching bases. The CDR3 consists of 13 residues. The germline CDR1 and CDR2 sequences are MDHEN and SYDVKM. V was pared by 5 bases and J by 15 bases, with 20 bases between. CDR3 in amino acids: CASSTGTPARPFF. As DNA, the CDR3 is TGTGCCAGCAGTACAGGGACCCCCGCTCGACCGTTCTTC. Using reference TRBV28 and TRBJ2-1 for the parts outside the CDR3, the full variable domain is DVKVTQSSRYLVKRTGEKVFLECVQDMDHENMFWYRQDPGLGLRLIYFSYDVKMKEKGDIPEGYSVSREKKERFSLILESASTNQTSMYLCASSTGTPARPFFGPGTRLTVL.

This clone was picked up a small number of times. V is TRBV6-6 and J is TRBJ2-2; 8 positions agree with TRBD1. The germline V gene encodes CDR1 MNHNY and CDR2 SVGAGI (reference sequence). The CDR3 totals 16 residues. Trimming took 8 bases from V and 5 from J; bases not matched to a gene: 13. CDR3 DNA: TGTGCCAGCGACAGGGGCCGCCGATCATCTACCGGGGAGCTGTTTTTT. Translation: CASDRGRRSSTGELFF.

CDR3 amino acids: CASSTTGTATEAFF. The CDR3 nucleotides are TGTGCCAGTAGCACCACCGGGACAGCCACTGAAGCTTTCTTT. The rearrangement links TRBV19 to TRBJ1-1, with 7 positions matching TRBD1. V gave up 6 bases and J gave up 4 bases; unmatched junction bases: 8. Germline CDR1 reads LNHDA; CDR2 reads SQIVND (reference sequence). This CDR3 is built from 14 residues. The full variable domain, its missing parts supplied by reference TRBV19 and TRBJ1-1, is DGGITQSPKYLFRKEGQNVTLSCEQNLNHDAMYWYRQDPGQGLRLIYYSQIVNDFQKGDIAEGYSVSREKKESFPLTVTSAQKNPTAFYLCASSTTGTATEAFFGQGTRLTVV.

This chain uses TRBV6-6 with TRBJ2-7; D uncertain. Germline V lookup: CDR1 MNHNY, CDR2 SVGAGI (reference sequence). This CDR3 is built from 14 residues. Trimming cost V 8 bases and J 2 bases, with 16 bases left between them. The CDR3 DNA sequence: TGTGCCAGCGGATCGATCAGGAGAGCCTACGAGCAGTACTTC. Residues: CASGSIRRAYEQYF.

In its sample, this clone was seen many times. The chain uses TRBV6-1 and TRBJ1-5; D is undetermined. V lost 2 bases, J lost 4 bases, and 9 bases lay in between. There are 14 residues in the CDR3. CDR1 is MNHNS, CDR2 SASEGT, per germline. CDR3 sequence (DNA): TGTGCCAGCAGTGAATTTCCCGGAAATCAGCCCCAGCATTTT. This codes for CASSEFPGNQPQHF.

Many counts were recorded for this clone. V is TRBV7-9 and J is TRBJ1-2, with D maybe TRBD1 (5 bases). Germline CDR1 and CDR2: SEHNR and FQNEAQ (reference sequence). The CDR3 runs 13 residues. Trimming stripped 2 bases from V and 6 bases from J, with 10 bases between. CDR3 in amino acids: CASSLQGGDGYTF. CDR3 bases: TGTGCCAGCAGCTTACAGGGTGGGGATGGCTACACCTTC.

The chain links TRBV5-1 to TRBJ2-5, with a possible D match to TRBD1 (5 bases). Germline V gene sequence: CDR1 SGHRS, CDR2 YFSETQ. Trimming removed 1 base at V and 5 bases at J, with 18 bases between. The CDR3 is 16 amino acids. The DNA for the CDR3 is TGCGCCAGCAGCTTGTTTCGGCACCAGGGTGAGGAGACCCAGTACTTC. It codes for CASSLFRHQGEETQYF.

This clone occurred a few times. J is TRBJ2-3 and V is TRBV7-9, with 7 bases lining up with TRBD2. This CDR3 is built from 16 residues. Germline V CDR1 and CDR2: SEHNR, FQNEAQ (reference sequence). The trim removed 2 bases at V and 4 bases at J, leaving 9 bases unmatched. The CDR3 loop reads CASSLSPGGSSDTQYF. The CDR3, as DNA: TGTGCCAGCAGCTTATCCCCCGGCGGGAGCTCAGATACGCAGTATTTT. Looking up the rest from reference TRBV7-9 and TRBJ2-3 gives the full variable domain: DTGVSQNPRHKITKRGQNVTFRCDPISEHNRLYWYRQTLGQGPEFLTYFQNEAQLEKSRLLSDRFSAERPKGSFSTLEIQRTEQGDSAMYLCASSLSPGGSSDTQYFGPGTRLTVL.

This sequence joins TRBV5-4 and TRBJ2-6, with 7 positions matching TRBD1. Trimming cost V 4 bases and J 4 bases; bases outside gene matches: 8. Germline-derived CDR1 and CDR2 are SGHNT and YYREEE (reference sequence). This CDR3 has 16 amino acids. The CDR3 coding sequence is TGTGCCAGCAGCCGAAATACAGGGGTCGGGGCCAACGTCCTGACTTTC. Translating it yields CASSRNTGVGANVLTF.

This chain links TRBV6-5 with TRBJ2-1, with TRBD2 matching over 10 bases. Germline loops: CDR1 MNHEY, CDR2 SVGAGI. The CDR3 spans 16 residues. V lost 2 bases and J lost 2; bases outside the gene matches: 3. The CDR3 DNA sequence: TGTGCCAGCAGTTACGGGCTAGCGGGAGCCTACAATGAGCAGTTCTTC. Its protein is CASSYGLAGAYNEQFF.

V gene TRBV18 combines with J gene TRBJ2-7, with 10 bases matching TRBD1. Germline V gene data show CDR1 as KGHSH and CDR2 as LQKENI. CDR3 length: 14 amino acids. V gave up 4 bases and J gave up 5 bases; unmatched junction bases: 5. In DNA, the CDR3 is TGTGCCAGCTCACGGGACAGGGGAGAGAACGAGCAGTACTTC. Amino acid sequence: CASSRDRGENEQYF. Looking up the rest from reference TRBV18 and TRBJ2-7 gives the full variable domain: NAGVMQNPRHLVRRRGQEARLRCSPMKGHSHVYWYRQLPEEGLKFMVYLQKENIIDESGMPKERFSAEFPKEGPSILRIQQVVRGDSAAYFCASSRDRGENEQYFGPGTRLTVT.

This clone showed up just a few times. The chain employs TRBV7-9 and TRBJ1-1; D remains ambiguous. CDR3 length: 14 residues. Trimming took 2 bases from V and 1 from J, leaving 8 bases between them. CDR1 is SEHNR and CDR2 is FQNEAQ in the germline V gene (reference sequence). The CDR3 nucleotides are TGTGCCAGCAGCTTATTGAGCCAGAACACTGAAGCTTTCTTT. This gives the protein CASSLLSQNTEAFF.

V is TRBV28 and J is TRBJ2-2; a weak D match, TRBD1 (5 bases). Trimming removed 6 bases from V and 2 bases from J, with 16 bases in between. This CDR3 has 16 amino acids. The V gene's germline CDR1 is MDHEN and CDR2 SYDVKM. The CDR3 loop is CASRRPGIFNTGELFF. The DNA for the CDR3 is TGTGCCAGCAGAAGACCAGGGATCTTCAACACCGGGGAGCTGTTTTTT.

This clone was seen only a few times. The same CDR3 also results from other DNA sequences found in this sample. The chain recombines TRBV7-2 with TRBJ1-2; D is perhaps TRBD1 (6 bases). V was pared by 4 bases and J by 2 bases, with 11 bases between. The CDR3 sequence is 14 residues long. Germline V gives CDR1 SGHTA, CDR2 FQGNSA. CDR3 nucleotide sequence: TGTGCCAGCAGCTCCACAGGGACGAACTATGGCTACACCTTC. This encodes CASSSTGTNYGYTF.

This clone was picked up a small number of times. The chain links TRBV29-1 to TRBJ2-2; D possibly matches TRBD1 or TRBD2 (5 bases each). CDR3 length: 15 amino acids. Trimming took off 5 bases at V and 5 bases at J, with 18 bases between the two ends. Germline V gives CDR1 SQVTM, CDR2 ANQGSEA. CDR3 coding DNA: TGCAGCGTTCAAGGGAGCAGGGCTGGTACCGGGGAGCTGTTTTTT. Its translation: CSVQGSRAGTGELFF.